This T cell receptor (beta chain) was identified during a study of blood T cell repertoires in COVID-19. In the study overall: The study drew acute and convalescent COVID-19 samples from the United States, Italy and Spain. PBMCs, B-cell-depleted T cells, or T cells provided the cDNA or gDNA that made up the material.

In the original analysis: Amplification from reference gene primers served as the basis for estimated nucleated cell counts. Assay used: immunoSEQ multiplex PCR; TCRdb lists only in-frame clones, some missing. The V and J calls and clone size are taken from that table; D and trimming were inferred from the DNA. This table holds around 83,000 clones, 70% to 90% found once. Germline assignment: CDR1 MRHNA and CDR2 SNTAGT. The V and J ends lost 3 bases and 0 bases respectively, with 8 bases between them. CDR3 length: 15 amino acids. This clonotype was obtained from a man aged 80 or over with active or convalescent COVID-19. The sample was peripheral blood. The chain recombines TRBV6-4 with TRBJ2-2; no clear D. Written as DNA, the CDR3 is TGTGCCAGCAGTGAGATGGCTCCGAACACCGGGGAGCTGTTTTTT. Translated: CASSEMAPNTGELFF.